The 23 T cell receptor beta chains presented below share a single source sample, sequenced in a study of shared clonotypes between healthy human individuals. Method: immunoSEQ multiplex PCR; TCRdb's copy keeps in-frame clones and lacks some. The sample has about half a million clones, around 74% seen once. Sample: PBMCs. The receptors shown here come from a woman aged 40 to 50 in good health. Some clones in this sample may be carry-over from other donors' samples.

The J gene is TRBJ2-3, the V gene TRBV4-3; 14 nucleotides agree with TRBD2. Germline V gene sequence: CDR1 LGHNA, CDR2 YSLEER. V lost 0 bases, J lost 6 bases, and 5 bases stayed unmatched. The CDR3 is made up of 17 amino acids. CDR3 nucleotide sequence: TGCGCCAGCAGCCAAGAGGGACTAGCGGGAGTCGGGGATACGCAGTATTTT. As protein: CASSQEGLAGVGDTQYF.

This chain joins TRBV11-2 and TRBJ1-2; TRBD1 agrees at 9 bases. Germline V lookup: CDR1 SGHAT, CDR2 FQNNGV. V was clipped by 5 bases and J by 4 bases; unmatched bases: 2. The CDR3 loop spans 13 amino acids. The CDR3 loop reads CASSVGQGYGYTF. The CDR3 bases are TGTGCCAGCAGCGTGGGACAGGGCTATGGCTACACCTTC.

The J gene is TRBJ1-4, the V gene TRBV27; 12 bases map to TRBD1. The CDR3 contains 17 residues. V gave up 2 bases and J gave up 12 bases; unmatched junction bases: 13. Germline V gives CDR1 MNHEY, CDR2 SMNVEV (reference sequence). The CDR3 reads CASSLVQNRDRGQELFF. The CDR3 nucleotides are TGTGCCAGCAGTTTAGTCCAAAACCGGGACAGGGGGCAGGAACTGTTTTTT.

The chain couples TRBV5-1 to TRBJ2-3; 8 nucleotides align to TRBD2. V lost 5 bases, J lost 4 bases, and 9 bases stayed unmatched. Germline V gene sequence: CDR1 SGHRS, CDR2 YFSETQ. The CDR3 extends over 15 amino acids. CDR3 nucleotide sequence: TGCGCCAGCAGGAACAGCGGGAGTATCGCAGATACGCAGTATTTT. It translates to CASRNSGSIADTQYF.

This clone was picked up one time. This same CDR3 is encoded by further DNA sequences in the sample. The chain joins TRBV18 to TRBJ2-7, with 8 bases matching TRBD2. V gave up 2 bases and J gave up 2 bases; unmatched junction bases: 2. The CDR3 contains 14 residues. Germline CDR1 KGHSH, CDR2 LQKENI. The CDR3 region has the DNA TGTGCCAGCTCACCAGCGGGAGGCCCCTACGAGCAGTACTTC. It yields the protein CASSPAGGPYEQYF.

This chain links TRBV11-2 with TRBJ2-5; D uncertain. CDR1 and CDR2 (germline): SGHAT, FQNNGV. V was shortened by 5 bases and J by 0 bases, with 13 bases between the two germline ends. The CDR3 extends over 15 amino acids. Written as DNA, the CDR3 is TGTGCCAGCAGCCTCCTTGCCCGGTACCAAGAGACCCAGTACTTC. This translates into CASSLLARYQETQYF.

This chain connects TRBV28 to TRBJ1-5; D is ambiguous. The CDR3 covers 16 residues. The V gene lost 4 bases and the J gene lost 3 bases, with 16 bases spanning the gap. Per germline, CDR1 MDHEN and CDR2 SYDVKM. Written as DNA, the CDR3 is TGTGCCAGCAGTTCCAATGAGAGCGGCGCCAATCAGCCCCAGCATTTT. Protein sequence: CASSSNESGANQPQHF.

This clone was counted a few times. The V and J genes are TRBV29-1 and TRBJ2-5; D uncertain. The end of the DNA aligns better with TRBJ2-7, so the J call may be wrong. This CDR3 has 12 residues. Per germline, CDR1 SQVTM and CDR2 ANQGSEA. CDR3 bases: TGCAGCGTTGCGGCCCACGGTTACGAGCAGTACTTC. This encodes CSVAAHGYEQYF.

V usage is TRBV7-6 and J usage is TRBJ2-7, with D maybe TRBD1 (5 bases). Trimming took off 2 bases at V and 3 bases at J, with 23 bases between the two ends. CDR3 size: 18 residues. Germline V gene sequence: CDR1 SGHVS, CDR2 FNYEAQ. The CDR3 region is CASSLYPSTQGRRYEQYF. In DNA form, the CDR3 reads TGTGCCAGCAGCTTATATCCATCCACTCAGGGTAGGCGCTACGAGCAGTACTTC.

The chain couples TRBV7-6 to TRBJ2-5; TRBD2 matches at 8 bases. With V trimmed by 0 bases and J by 0 bases, 3 bases remained unmatched. The CDR3 totals 16 residues. CDR1 is SGHVS, CDR2 FNYEAQ, per germline. CDR3 in amino acids: CASSLAGLGDQETQYF. In DNA, the CDR3 is TGTGCCAGCAGCTTAGCGGGACTAGGGGACCAAGAGACCCAGTACTTC.

The J gene is TRBJ1-2, the V gene TRBV29-1; 8 bases map to TRBD1. There are 15 residues in the CDR3. Trimming cost V 3 bases and J 4 bases; bases outside gene matches: 10. The germline CDR1 and CDR2 sequences are SQVTM and ANQGSEA. The CDR3 sequence: CSVDFGTGEIYGYTF. DNA for the CDR3: TGCAGCGTTGATTTCGGGACAGGTGAAATCTATGGCTACACCTTC.

This chain uses TRBV7-2 with TRBJ2-3; D not resolved. Per the germline V gene, CDR1 is SGHTA and CDR2 is FQGNSA. The CDR3 runs to 13 residues. V lost 1 base to trimming and J lost 2 bases, with 4 bases between them. The DNA for the CDR3 is TGTGCCAGCAGCTTAGGCTACACAGATACGCAGTATTTT. Its translation: CASSLGYTDTQYF.

The rearrangement links TRBV28 to TRBJ1-4; D is undetermined. CDR3 length equals 13 residues. The V gene lost 6 bases and the J gene lost 5 bases, with 10 bases spanning the gap. Germline V CDR1 and CDR2: MDHEN, SYDVKM. DNA of the CDR3: TGTGCCAGCAGGCAAGTCAGGAATGAAAAACTGTTTTTT. Its translation: CASRQVRNEKLFF. Supplemented by reference TRBV28 and TRBJ1-4, the full variable domain reads DVKVTQSSRYLVKRTGEKVFLECVQDMDHENMFWYRQDPGLGLRLIYFSYDVKMKEKGDIPEGYSVSREKKERFSLILESASTNQTSMYLCASRQVRNEKLFFGSGTQLSVL.

V usage is TRBV2 and J usage is TRBJ2-3, with D perhaps TRBD1 (5 bases). V shed 8 bases and J shed 0 bases, with 15 bases lying between them. CDR1 and CDR2 (germline): SNHLY, FYNNEI. The CDR3 covers 15 residues. The CDR3 loop is CASSFGQFSTDTQYF. In DNA form, the CDR3 reads TGTGCCAGCTCCTTCGGACAATTTAGCACAGATACGCAGTATTTT.

This sequence joins TRBV4-1 and TRBJ2-5, with D possibly being TRBD1 (6 bases). Germline V gene lookup returns CDR1 MGHRA and CDR2 YSYEKL. The CDR3 is made up of 16 amino acids. Trimming shortened V by 0 bases and J by 1 base, and 12 bases separated the two germline ends. CDR3 region: CASSQDLGRGQETQYF. In DNA form, the CDR3 reads TGCGCCAGCAGCCAAGATCTCGGCAGGGGCCAAGAGACCCAGTACTTC.

Worth noting for this clone: The germline gene is not matched at one end of the junction; a read error may be the cause. The V gene is TRBV7-7, the J gene TRBJ2-5; TRBD1 aligns across 8 bases. The V gene's germline CDR1 is SSHAT and CDR2 FNYEAQ (reference sequence). The CDR3 has 13 residues. The CDR3 here is CASSQRQGETQYF. The CDR3 DNA follows: TGTGCTAGCAGCCAGAGACAGGGGGAGACCCAGTACTTC.

This rearrangement joins TRBV7-6 to TRBJ1-2; D may be TRBD1 (6 bases). Looked up from germline, CDR1 is SGHVS and CDR2 is FNYEAQ. The CDR3 is made up of 16 amino acids. Trimming shortened V by 5 bases and J by 7 bases, and 23 bases separated the two germline ends. Here the CDR3 reads CASSRQTGNPWGGYTF. CDR3 DNA sequence: TGTGCCAGCAGCCGACAAACAGGGAACCCCTGGGGTGGCTACACCTTC.

The J gene is TRBJ2-2, the V gene TRBV9, with 8 positions matching TRBD1. Germline CDR1 and CDR2: SGDLS and YYNGEE. The CDR3 totals 16 residues. The J segment lost 3 bases and the V segment lost 3 bases, leaving 7 bases of the junction unmatched. CDR3 amino acids: CASSEGTGTYTGELFF. The CDR3 nucleotides read TGTGCCAGCAGCGAGGGGACAGGTACATACACCGGGGAGCTGTTTTTT.

This chain joins TRBV18 and TRBJ1-5, with D maybe TRBD1 (5 bases). The CDR3 is made up of 14 amino acids. Germline CDR1 reads KGHSH; CDR2 reads LQKENI. Trimming left V 4 bases short and J 1 base short, with 8 bases between. CDR3 nucleotides: TGTGCCAGCTCACGGGGCTTGAGCAATCAGCCCCAGCATTTT. Its translation: CASSRGLSNQPQHF.

The genes are TRBV4-1 and TRBJ2-1; 8 nucleotides align to TRBD2. CDR3 size: 18 residues. Per the germline V gene, CDR1 is MGHRA and CDR2 is YSYEKL. V lost 0 bases to trimming and J lost 6 bases; unmatched junction nucleotides: 13. CDR3 sequence (DNA): TGCGCCAGCAGCCAAGATCGGGGGGGCAGATTGACTTTCAATGAGCAGTTCTTC. As protein: CASSQDRGGRLTFNEQFF.

This clone appeared once. This sequence joins TRBV18 and TRBJ1-5; 8 bases match TRBD1. Per germline, CDR1 KGHSH and CDR2 LQKENI. The CDR3 loop spans 14 amino acids. V lost 6 bases and J lost 4; bases outside the gene matches: 5. The CDR3 loop reads CASSGQGGNQPQHF. The CDR3 nucleotides read TGTGCCAGCTCCGGACAGGGAGGAAATCAGCCCCAGCATTTT.

The chain carries TRBV19 and TRBJ1-2; 10 bases agree with TRBD1. Germline V gives CDR1 LNHDA, CDR2 SQIVND (reference sequence). The CDR3 is 17 amino acids. The V segment lost 6 bases and the J segment 6 bases; nucleotides outside the gene matches: 16. The CDR3 sequence: CASSRSTGGAVQDGYTF. CDR3 nucleotide sequence: TGTGCCAGTAGCCGCTCGACAGGGGGCGCGGTGCAGGATGGCTACACCTTC.

The chain employs TRBV5-1 and TRBJ2-2; 8 bases line up with TRBD2. V gave up 5 bases and J gave up 1 base; unmatched junction bases: 7. The CDR3 has 16 residues. CDR1 is SGHRS and CDR2 is YFSETQ in the germline V gene. The CDR3 nucleotides are TGCGCCAGCAGTTCCTGGACTAGCAGGAACACCGGGGAGCTGTTTTTT. Residues: CASSSWTSRNTGELFF.